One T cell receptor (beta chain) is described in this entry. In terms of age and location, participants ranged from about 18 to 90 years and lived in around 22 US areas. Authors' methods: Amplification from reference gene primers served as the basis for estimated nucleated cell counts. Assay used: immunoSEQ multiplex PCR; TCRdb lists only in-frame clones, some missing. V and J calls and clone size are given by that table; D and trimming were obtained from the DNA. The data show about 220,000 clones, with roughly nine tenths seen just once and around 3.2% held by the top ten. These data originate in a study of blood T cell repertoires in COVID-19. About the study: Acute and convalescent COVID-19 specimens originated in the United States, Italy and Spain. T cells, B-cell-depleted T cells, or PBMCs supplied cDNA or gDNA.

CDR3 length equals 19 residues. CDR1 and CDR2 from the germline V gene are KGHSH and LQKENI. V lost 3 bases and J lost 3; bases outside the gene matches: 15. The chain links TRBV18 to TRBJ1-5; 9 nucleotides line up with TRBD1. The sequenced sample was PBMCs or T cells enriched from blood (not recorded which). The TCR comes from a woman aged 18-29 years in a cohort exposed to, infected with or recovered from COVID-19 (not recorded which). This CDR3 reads CASSPRNPTGGNNNQPQHF. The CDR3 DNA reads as TGTGCCAGCTCACCCCGTAACCCGACAGGGGGGAATAACAATCAGCCCCAGCATTTT.